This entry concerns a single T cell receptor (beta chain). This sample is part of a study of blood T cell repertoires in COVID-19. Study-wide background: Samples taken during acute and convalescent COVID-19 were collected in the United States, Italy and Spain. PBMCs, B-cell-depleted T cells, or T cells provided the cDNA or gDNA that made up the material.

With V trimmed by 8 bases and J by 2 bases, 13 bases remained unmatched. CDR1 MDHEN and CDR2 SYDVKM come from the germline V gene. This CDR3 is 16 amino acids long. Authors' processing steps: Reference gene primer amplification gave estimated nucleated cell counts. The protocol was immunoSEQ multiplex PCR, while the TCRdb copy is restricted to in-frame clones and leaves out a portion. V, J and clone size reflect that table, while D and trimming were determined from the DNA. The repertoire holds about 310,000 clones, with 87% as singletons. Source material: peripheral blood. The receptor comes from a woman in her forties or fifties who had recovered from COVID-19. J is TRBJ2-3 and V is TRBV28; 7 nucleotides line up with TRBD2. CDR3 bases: TGTGCCAGCCGACCCTATGGACTAGACCCCACAGATACGCAGTATTTT. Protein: CASRPYGLDPTDTQYF.